This T cell receptor beta chain was profiled in a study of OX40 agonist ivuxolimab in advanced cancers. As for the study in general: All patients had ivuxolimab intravenously every 2 weeks at 0.01 to 10 mg/kg. Prior anti-PD-1, anti-PD-L1 or anti-CTLA-4 therapy was allowed; around 43% had some. Overall study results and limits: Partly responding patients at 0.1-3.0 mg/kg showed some of the smallest clonal expansion. It was not determined which antigens were specifically recognized by the peripheral T cells that had undergone clonal expansion.

As for this clone: Its matching antigen is unknown.

This CDR3 has 13 amino acids. The V gene lost 5 bases and the J gene lost 7 bases, with 15 bases spanning the gap. CDR1 and CDR2 from the germline V gene are MNHNS and SASEGT. This table comes from immunoSEQ multiplex PCR, and its TCRdb copy is limited to in-frame clones, with some not included. The table records under 70,000 clones, about nine tenths of them present only once. The sample was CD4+ or CD8+ T cells sorted from blood, taken in a trial of the OX40 agonist ivuxolimab. The sequence was obtained from an adult with an advanced solid tumor such as melanoma, head and neck, liver or kidney cancer. The chain recombines TRBV6-1 with TRBJ2-7; the D is unclear. CDR3 in DNA: TGTGCCAGCAGTTCCTACAGAGGAATTGAGCAGTACTTC. This translates into CASSSYRGIEQYF.